A selection of T cell receptor beta chains follows, all from one sample in a study of regulatory T cells in long-lasting Graves disease. Via MiXCR, TCRdb re-called the multiplex PCR reads, giving one row per CDR3 protein. The table shows 450,000 or so distinct CDR3 sequences, with 22% occurring only once. The specimen was peripheral blood mononuclear cells (PBMCs), collected when the disease was refractory, from a patient treated with antithyroid drugs. The receptors were sampled from a female donor with Graves disease. CDR3s include the opening cysteine and the closing phenylalanine or tryptophan. The order of the fields is clone size, J gene, V gene, D gene, CDR3 protein, CDR3 DNA. The D gene is left open where the match is weak. Clone size is given for some rows only: seen once, a few or many times, or a class if the clone is expanded.

- | TRBJ2-2 | TRBV7-2 | TRBD2 | CASSLRNGRGVSGELFF | TGTGCCAGCAGCTTAAGGAACGGGAGGGGGGTGAGCGGGGAGCTGTTTTTT
many | TRBJ2-5 | TRBV7-9 | TRBD1 | CASSSTGTGSEETQYF | TGTGCCAGCAGCTCCACCGGGACAGGGAGTGAAGAGACCCAGTACTTC
- | TRBJ1-1 | TRBV6-1 | TRBD1 | CASTRTGVFANTEAFF | TGTGCCAGCACTCGGACAGGTGTATTTGCGAACACTGAAGCTTTCTTT
many | TRBJ2-5 | TRBV7-2 | - | CASSLGDLSQETQYF | TGTGCCAGCAGCTTGGGGGACCTAAGTCAAGAGACCCAGTACTTC
- | TRBJ2-5 | TRBV6-2/TRBV6-3 | - | CASSYYREETQYF | TGTGCCAGCAGTTACTACAGGGAAGAGACCCAGTACTTC
many | TRBJ2-7 | TRBV12-5 | - | CASGLPGNSYEQYF | TGTGCTAGTGGTTTGCCTGGGAACTCCTACGAGCAGTACTTC
- | TRBJ1-6 | TRBV20-1 | - | CSARDPNGPSPLHF | TGCAGTGCTAGAGATCCGAACGGTCCTTCACCCCTCCACTTT
- | TRBJ2-1 | TRBV10-3 | - | CAISQTQGSSRSVSYNEQFF | TGTGCCATCAGCCAGACACAGGGATCTAGCCGGAGTGTTTCCTACAATGAGCAGTTCTTC
many | TRBJ1-1 | TRBV6-2/TRBV6-3 | - | CASSYNNMNTEAFF | TGTGCCAGCAGTTACAACAACATGAACACTGAAGCTTTCTTT
few | TRBJ2-7 | TRBV9 | TRBD2 | CASSVVPSGAYEQYF | TGTGCCAGCAGCGTAGTCCCTAGCGGGGCCTACGAGCAGTACTTC
- | TRBJ1-5 | TRBV29-1 | - | CSVGGKYSNQPQHF | TGCAGCGTTGGAGGAAAGTATAGCAATCAGCCCCAGCATTTT
many | TRBJ1-1 | TRBV11-2 | - | CASSSPMERTEAFF | TGTGCCAGCAGCTCTCCCATGGAGAGAACTGAAGCTTTCTTT
many | TRBJ1-6 | TRBV6-1 | TRBD1 | CASSPGTGGSSPLHF | TGTGCCAGCAGTCCTGGGACAGGTGGATCGTCACCCCTCCACTTT
few | TRBJ1-6 | TRBV6-2/TRBV6-3 | - | CASTTGIGRGSPLHF | TGTGCCAGCACCACGGGAATCGGGAGAGGATCACCCCTCCACTTT
few | TRBJ1-4 | TRBV28 | - | CASSPMGATNEKLFF | TGTGCCAGCAGTCCCATGGGGGCAACTAATGAAAAACTGTTTTTT
- | TRBJ2-5 | TRBV30 | TRBD1 | CAWSTEQWTGGAETQYF | TGTGCCTGGAGTACCGAACAATGGACAGGGGGCGCAGAGACCCAGTACTTC
- | TRBJ2-7 | TRBV20-1 | - | CSARGEDSYEQYF | TGCAGTGCTAGAGGGGAGGACTCCTACGAGCAGTACTTC
few | TRBJ1-2 | TRBV6-2/TRBV6-3 | - | CASSSASRVSF | TGTGCCAGCAGTTCAGCGTCAAGGGTTTCCTTC
few | TRBJ2-7 | TRBV7-2 | TRBD2 | CASSLGAGGPREQYF | TGTGCCAGCAGCTTAGGAGCGGGAGGTCCTCGCGAGCAGTACTTC
few | TRBJ1-5 | TRBV5-1 | - | CASSPGTALNQPQHF | TGCGCCAGCAGCCCAGGGACGGCACTCAATCAGCCCCAGCATTTT
many | TRBJ1-1 | TRBV7-2 | TRBD1 | CASSLGQPSSEAFF | TGTGCCAGCAGCTTGGGACAGCCTTCTTCTGAAGCTTTCTTT
many | TRBJ2-2 | TRBV28 | - | CASSLWVFKNTGELFF | TGTGCCAGCAGTTTATGGGTGTTTAAGAACACCGGGGAGCTGTTTTTT
- | TRBJ2-5 | TRBV5-1 | - | CASSLGINQETQYF | TGCGCCAGCAGCTTGGGAATAAACCAAGAGACCCAGTACTTC
many | TRBJ1-5 | TRBV6-1 | TRBD1 | CASRPGTGVQPQHF | TGTGCCAGCAGACCCGGGACAGGGGTACAGCCCCAGCATTTT
- | TRBJ2-7 | TRBV6-1 | TRBD2 | CASSPDGEREDPEQYF | TGTGCCAGCAGCCCTGATGGGGAGCGGGAGGACCCCGAGCAGTACTTC
many | TRBJ1-6 | TRBV27 | TRBD1 | CASRNRGGSYNSPLHF | TGTGCCAGCAGGAACAGGGGCGGCTCCTATAATTCACCCCTCCACTTT
- | TRBJ2-5 | TRBV6-2/TRBV6-3 | - | CASSPITRETQYF | TGTGCCAGCAGCCCCATCACCCGGGAGACCCAGTACTTC
many | TRBJ1-5 | TRBV6-5 | - | CASSYSVSPPTPQPQHF | TGTGCCAGCAGTTACTCCGTTTCCCCGCCTACCCCTCAGCCCCAGCATTTT
few | TRBJ2-7 | TRBV5-5 | TRBD2 | CASSPTSLYYEQYF | TGTGCCAGCAGCCCGACTAGCCTCTACTACGAGCAGTACTTC
many | TRBJ2-5 | TRBV20-1 | - | CSAPGPETETQYF | TGCAGTGCCCCGGGACCCGAAACGGAGACCCAGTACTTC
few | TRBJ2-2 | TRBV27 | TRBD2 | CASSLGRAANTGELFF | TGTGCCAGCAGTTTGGGGAGGGCAGCGAACACCGGGGAGCTGTTTTTT
few | TRBJ1-5 | TRBV9 | - | CASSVRVRGNQPQHF | TGTGCCAGCAGCGTGAGGGTACGGGGGAATCAGCCCCAGCATTTT
few | TRBJ2-7 | TRBV20-1 | - | CSVGRQASYEQYF | TGCAGTGTGGGGAGACAGGCTTCCTACGAGCAGTACTTC
few | TRBJ1-4 | TRBV7-9 | TRBD1 | CASSTGSQGDTNEKLFF | TGTGCCAGCAGCACCGGATCACAGGGGGATACTAATGAAAAACTGTTTTTT
- | TRBJ1-2 | TRBV2 | - | CASSLRRSGYGYTF | TGTGCCAGCAGCTTGAGGAGAAGCGGCTATGGCTACACCTTC
many | TRBJ1-1 | TRBV12-3/TRBV12-4 | - | CASSLEGTSEAFF | TGTGCCAGCAGTTTAGAGGGGACTTCTGAAGCTTTCTTT
- | TRBJ1-2 | TRBV19 | TRBD1 | CASGLMTGNYGYTF | TGTGCCAGTGGTCTAATGACAGGGAACTATGGCTACACCTTC
once | TRBJ2-3 | TRBV6-1 | - | CASSVGTTQYF | TGTGCCAGCAGTGTCGGGACTACGCAGTATTTT